This TCR beta chain was retrieved from a study of T cells in Graves' hyperthyroidism and ophthalmopathy. A note on this clonotype: Its target is not known.

Broader study findings: Blood also carried most thyroid clonotypes expanded above 0.001.

TCR beta CDR3 regions were amplified from RNA transcripts. During a first-round RT-PCR of the TCR CDR3, the HTBI primer set was used. A single record per CDR3 protein comes from TCRdb applying MiXCR to the multiplex PCR reads. The sample contains fewer than 600,000 distinct CDR3 sequences, 13% to 15% of which appear only once. The germline V gene has CDR1 SEHNR and CDR2 FQNEAQ (reference sequence). The CDR3 runs to 16 residues. V dropped 2 bases and J dropped 5 bases, with 18 bases sitting between them. The chain uses TRBV7-9 and TRBJ2-5; D may be TRBD1 (6 bases). The sample consisted of blood. This TCR was recovered from a woman aged 18-29 years with Graves' hyperthyroidism. DNA of the CDR3: TGTGCCAGCAGCTTAAGGGGACCAACAGGGTGGGAGACCCAGTACTTC. Translated: CASSLRGPTGWETQYF. Full variable domain (outside the CDR3, taken from reference TRBV7-9 and TRBJ2-5): DTGVSQNPRHKITKRGQNVTFRCDPISEHNRLYWYRQTLGQGPEFLTYFQNEAQLEKSRLLSDRFSAERPKGSFSTLEIQRTEQGDSAMYLCASSLRGPTGWETQYFGPGTRLLVL.